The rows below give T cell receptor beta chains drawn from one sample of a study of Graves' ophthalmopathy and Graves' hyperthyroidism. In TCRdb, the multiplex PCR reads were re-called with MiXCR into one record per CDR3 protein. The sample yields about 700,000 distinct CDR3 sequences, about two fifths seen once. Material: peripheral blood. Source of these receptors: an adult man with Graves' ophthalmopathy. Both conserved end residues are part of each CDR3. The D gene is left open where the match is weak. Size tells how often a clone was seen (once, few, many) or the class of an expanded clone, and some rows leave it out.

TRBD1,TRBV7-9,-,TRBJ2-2,CASSRRTGTGELFF,TGTGCCAGCAGCCGCCGGACAGGAACCGGGGAGCTGTTTTTT
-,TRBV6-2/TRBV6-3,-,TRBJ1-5,CASSYAGGSNQPQHF,TGTGCCAGCAGTTACGCGGGGGGTAGCAATCAGCCCCAGCATTTT
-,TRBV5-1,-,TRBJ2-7,CASSTTGGASYEQYF,TGCGCCAGCAGCACAACGGGCGGGGCCTCCTACGAGCAGTACTTC
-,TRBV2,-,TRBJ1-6,CASSESRTAYNSPPHF,TGTGCTAGCAGTGAATCGCGGACAGCCTATAATTCACCCCCCCACTTT
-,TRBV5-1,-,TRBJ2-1,CASSLAPHEQFF,TGCGCCAGCAGCTTGGCCCCGCATGAGCAGTTCTTC
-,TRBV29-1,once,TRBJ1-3,CSVDQGREETIYF,TGCAGCGTTGACCAGGGGAGGGAAGAGACCATATATTTT
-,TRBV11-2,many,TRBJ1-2,CASSLESAGLYGYTF,TGTGCCAGCAGCTTAGAATCGGCAGGACTCTATGGCTACACCTTC
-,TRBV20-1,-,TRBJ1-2,CSAEGTGKGGYTF,TGCAGTGCGGAAGGGACTGGGAAGGGCGGCTACACCTTC
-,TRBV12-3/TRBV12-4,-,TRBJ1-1,CASSHPRGTEAFF,TGTGCCAGCAGTCACCCGCGGGGAACTGAAGCTTTCTTT
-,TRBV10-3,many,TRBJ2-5,CAVSSRGGETQYF,TGTGCCGTCAGCTCACGGGGCGGGGAGACCCAGTACTTC
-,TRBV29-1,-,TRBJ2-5,CSSHPASPETQYF,TGCAGCTCACACCCGGCCTCCCCAGAGACCCAGTACTTC
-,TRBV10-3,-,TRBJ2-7,CAISTPQGDEQYF,TGTGCCATCAGTACCCCCCAGGGTGACGAGCAGTACTTC
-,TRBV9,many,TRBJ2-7,CASSAPGFHEQYF,TGTGCCAGCAGCGCTCCAGGGTTCCACGAGCAGTACTTC
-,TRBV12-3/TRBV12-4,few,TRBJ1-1,CASTLSGLVNTEAFF,TGTGCCAGCACCCTATCTGGGCTGGTGAACACTGAAGCTTTCTTT
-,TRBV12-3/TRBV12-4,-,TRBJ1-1,CASSPPRGARGNTEAFF,TGTGCCAGCTCTCCGCCGAGGGGCGCAAGGGGGAACACTGAAGCTTTCTTT
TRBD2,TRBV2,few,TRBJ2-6,CASRPSGRANVLTF,TGTGCCAGCAGGCCCAGCGGGAGGGCGAACGTCCTGACTTTC
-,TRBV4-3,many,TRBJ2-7,CASSQDIGSGAYEQYF,TGCGCCAGCAGCCAAGATATCGGGTCAGGAGCTTACGAGCAGTACTTC
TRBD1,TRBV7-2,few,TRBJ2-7,CASSPQDRGLFYEQYF,TGTGCCAGTAGTCCGCAGGACAGGGGGCTGTTCTACGAGCAGTACTTC
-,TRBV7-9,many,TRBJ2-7,CASSTDYASYEQYF,TGTGCCAGCAGCACGGACTATGCAAGCTACGAGCAGTACTTC
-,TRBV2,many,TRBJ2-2,CASSEWASANTGELFF,TGTGCCAGCAGTGAGTGGGCTAGCGCCAACACCGGGGAGCTGTTTTTT
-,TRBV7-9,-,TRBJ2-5,CASSKGLQEAQYF,TGTGCCAGCAGCAAGGGACTCCAAGAGGCCCAGTACTTC
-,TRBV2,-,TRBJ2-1,CASSGGENEQFF,TGTGCCAGCTCCGGAGGGGAGAATGAGCAGTTCTTC
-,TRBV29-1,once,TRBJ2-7,CSLVGTGEQYF,TGCAGCTTAGTAGGGACTGGGGAGCAGTACTTC
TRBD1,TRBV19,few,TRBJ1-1,CASTTPRTGLLNTEAFF,TGTGCCAGTACAACCCCGCGGACAGGGCTGTTGAACACTGAAGCTTTCTTT
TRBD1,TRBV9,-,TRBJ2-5,CASSVTGQGIQETQYF,TGTGCCAGCAGCGTCACGGGACAGGGGATTCAAGAGACCCAGTACTTC
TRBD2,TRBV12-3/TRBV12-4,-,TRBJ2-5,CASTYPSGGPSGETQYF,TGTGCCAGCACCTACCCTAGCGGGGGTCCCAGTGGAGAGACCCAGTACTTC
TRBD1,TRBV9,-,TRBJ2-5,CASSVGTGAQYF,TGTGCCAGCAGCGTAGGGACAGGGGCCCAGTACTTC
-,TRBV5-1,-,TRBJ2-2,CASSAWDISNTGELFF,TGCGCCAGCAGCGCGTGGGACATATCGAACACCGGGGAGCTGTTTTTT
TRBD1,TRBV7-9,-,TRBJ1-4,CASSLEGAGNEKLFF,TGTGCCAGCAGCCTCGAGGGGGCAGGAAATGAAAAACTGTTTTTT
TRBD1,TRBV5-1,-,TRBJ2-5,CASTPTGGMETQYF,TGCGCCAGCACCCCGACAGGGGGCATGGAGACCCAGTACTTC
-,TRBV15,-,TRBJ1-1,CTTRQPRDTEAFF,TGTACCACCCGGCAGCCTCGGGACACTGAAGCTTTCTTT
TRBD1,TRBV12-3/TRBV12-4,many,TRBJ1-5,CASSLGGTGSNQPQHF,TGTGCCAGCAGTTTAGGGGGGACAGGGAGCAATCAGCCCCAGCATTTT
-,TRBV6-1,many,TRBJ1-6,CASTTGHILHF,TGTGCCAGCACGACGGGACACATCCTCCACTTT
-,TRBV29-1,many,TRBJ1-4,CSPLGPTQATNEKLFF,TGCAGCCCGTTGGGGCCCACTCAGGCAACTAATGAAAAACTGTTTTTT
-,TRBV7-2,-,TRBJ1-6,CASSAHLSAGRPPLHF,TGTGCCAGCAGCGCGCACCTGTCAGCGGGGCGACCACCCCTCCACTTT
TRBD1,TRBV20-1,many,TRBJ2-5,CSPYRDRGWEETQYF,TGCAGTCCCTACCGGGACAGGGGGTGGGAAGAGACCCAGTACTTC
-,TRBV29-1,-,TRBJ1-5,CSVVGDYSNQPQHF,TGCAGCGTTGTGGGGGACTATAGCAATCAGCCCCAGCATTTT
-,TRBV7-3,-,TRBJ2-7,CASSLISSRAYEQYF,TGTGCCAGCAGCTTAATTTCCTCCAGAGCCTACGAGCAGTACTTC
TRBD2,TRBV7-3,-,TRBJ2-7,CASSSPLGGSSYEQYF,TGTGCCAGCAGCTCTCCCCTGGGCGGGAGCTCCTACGAGCAGTACTTC
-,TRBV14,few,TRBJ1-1,CASSPLGENTEAFF,TGTGCCAGCTCACCGTTGGGAGAGAACACTGAAGCTTTCTTT
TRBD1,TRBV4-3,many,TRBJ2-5,CASSQGQGGQETQYF,TGCGCCAGCAGCCAAGGACAGGGTGGGCAAGAGACCCAGTACTTC
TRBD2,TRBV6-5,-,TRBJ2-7,CASTPLAGDFYEQYF,TGTGCCAGCACTCCACTAGCGGGAGACTTCTACGAGCAGTACTTC
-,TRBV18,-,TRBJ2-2,CVSSQYTGELFF,TGTGTCAGCTCACAGTACACCGGGGAGCTGTTTTTT
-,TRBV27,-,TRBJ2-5,CASSSDGAGETQYF,TGTGCCAGCAGCTCCGACGGAGCCGGGGAGACCCAGTACTTC
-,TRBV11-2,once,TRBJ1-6,CASSLVGTGHDNSPLHF,TGTGCCAGCAGCTTAGTTGGCACGGGCCATGATAATTCACCCCTCCACTTT
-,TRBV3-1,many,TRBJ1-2,CASSQTDYGYTF,TGTGCCAGCAGCCAGACAGACTATGGCTACACCTTC
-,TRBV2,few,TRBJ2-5,CASSDGPSRGETQYF,TGTGCCAGCAGTGACGGTCCCTCGCGGGGAGAGACCCAGTACTTC
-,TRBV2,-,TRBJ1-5,CASVQELNQPQHF,TGTGCCAGTGTACAGGAGCTCAATCAGCCCCAGCATTTT
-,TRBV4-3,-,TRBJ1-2,CASSQEGEGRGYTF,TGCGCCAGCAGCCAAGAAGGAGAGGGAAGAGGCTACACCTTC
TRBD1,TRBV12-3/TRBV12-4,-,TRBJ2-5,CASSREGQAETQYF,TGTGCCAGCAGCCGCGAGGGACAGGCGGAGACCCAGTACTTC
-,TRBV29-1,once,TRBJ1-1,CSVTGREGDTEAFF,TGCAGCGTTACCGGGAGAGAGGGTGACACTGAAGCTTTCTTT
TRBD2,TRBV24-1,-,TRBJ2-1,CATSDAGEGLYNEQFF,TGTGCCACCAGTGATGCGGGAGAGGGGCTTTACAATGAGCAGTTCTTC
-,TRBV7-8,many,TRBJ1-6,CASSFFGTEDSPLHF,TGTGCCAGCAGCTTTTTCGGGACTGAAGATTCACCCCTCCACTTT
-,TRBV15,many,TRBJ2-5,CATSIWGQETQYF,TGTGCCACCAGCATATGGGGGCAAGAGACCCAGTACTTC
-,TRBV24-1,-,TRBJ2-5,CARSKAAQETQYF,TGTGCCAGATCAAAAGCGGCCCAAGAGACCCAGTACTTC